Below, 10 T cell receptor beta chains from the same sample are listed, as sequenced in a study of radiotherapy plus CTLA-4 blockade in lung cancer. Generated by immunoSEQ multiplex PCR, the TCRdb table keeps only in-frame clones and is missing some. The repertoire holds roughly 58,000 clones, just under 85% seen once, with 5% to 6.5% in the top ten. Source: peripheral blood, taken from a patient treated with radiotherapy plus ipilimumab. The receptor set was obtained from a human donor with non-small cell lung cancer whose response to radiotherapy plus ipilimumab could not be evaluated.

The CDR3, as DNA: TGTGCCAGCAGCTTAGGAGGGGGGGTAGAGACCCAGTACTTC. As protein: CASSLGGGVETQYF. This rearrangement joins TRBV11-2 to TRBJ2-5, with a possible D match to TRBD2 (7 bases). The CDR3 contains 14 residues. Trimming took off 1 base at V and 4 bases at J, with 10 bases between the two ends. Germline V gene data show CDR1 as SGHAT and CDR2 as FQNNGV. The complete variable domain, with remaining parts taken from reference TRBV11-2 and TRBJ2-5, reads EAGVAQSPRYKIIEKRQSVAFWCNPISGHATLYWYQQILGQGPKLLIQFQNNGVVDDSQLPKDRFSAERLKGVDSTLKIQPAKLEDSAVYLCASSLGGGVETQYFGPGTRLLVL.

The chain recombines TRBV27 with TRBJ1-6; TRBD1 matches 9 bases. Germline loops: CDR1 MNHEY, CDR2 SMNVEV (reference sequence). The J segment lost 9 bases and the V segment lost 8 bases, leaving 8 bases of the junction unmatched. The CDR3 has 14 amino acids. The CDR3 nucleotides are TGTGCCAGCCGGACCGGGACAGGGATTTCACCCCTCCACTTT. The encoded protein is CASRTGTGISPLHF.

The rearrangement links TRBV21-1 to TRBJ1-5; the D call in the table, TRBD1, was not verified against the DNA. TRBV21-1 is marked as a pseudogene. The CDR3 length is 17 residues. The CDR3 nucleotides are TGTGCCAGCAGCAAAGGGTCCGCCAGGGTTGGCAATCAGCCCCAGCATTTT. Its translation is CASSKGSARVGNQPQHF.

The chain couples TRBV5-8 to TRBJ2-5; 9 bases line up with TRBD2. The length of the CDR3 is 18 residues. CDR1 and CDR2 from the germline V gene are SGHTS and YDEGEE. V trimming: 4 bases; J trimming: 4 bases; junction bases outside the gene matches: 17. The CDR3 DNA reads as TGTGCCAGCAGCCCGGGCGATAGCGGGAGAGGGAGCGGAGAGACCCAGTACTTC. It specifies CASSPGDSGRGSGETQYF. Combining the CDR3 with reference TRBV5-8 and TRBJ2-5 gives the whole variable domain EAGVTQSPTHLIKTRGQQATLRCSPISGHTSVYWYQQALGLGLQFLLWYDEGEERNRGNFPPRFSGRQFPNYSSELNVNALELEDSALYLCASSPGDSGRGSGETQYFGPGTRLLVL.

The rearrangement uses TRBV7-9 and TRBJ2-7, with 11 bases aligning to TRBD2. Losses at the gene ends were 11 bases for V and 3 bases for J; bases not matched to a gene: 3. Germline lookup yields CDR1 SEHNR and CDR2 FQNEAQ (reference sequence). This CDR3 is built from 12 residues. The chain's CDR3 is CAAGTSGYEQYF. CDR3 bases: TGTGCCGCAGGGACTAGCGGCTACGAGCAGTACTTC. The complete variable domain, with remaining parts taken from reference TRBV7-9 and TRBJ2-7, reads DTGVSQNPRHKITKRGQNVTFRCDPISEHNRLYWYRQTLGQGPEFLTYFQNEAQLEKSRLLSDRFSAERPKGSFSTLEIQRTEQGDSAMYLCAAGTSGYEQYFGPGTRLTVT.

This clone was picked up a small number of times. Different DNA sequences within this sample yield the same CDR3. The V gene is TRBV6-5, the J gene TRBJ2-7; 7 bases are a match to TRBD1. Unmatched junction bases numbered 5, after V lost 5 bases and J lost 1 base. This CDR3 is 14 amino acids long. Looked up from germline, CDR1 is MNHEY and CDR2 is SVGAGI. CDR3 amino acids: CASSSRDSSYEQYF. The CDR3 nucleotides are TGTGCCAGCAGTAGCCGGGACAGTTCCTACGAGCAGTACTTC.

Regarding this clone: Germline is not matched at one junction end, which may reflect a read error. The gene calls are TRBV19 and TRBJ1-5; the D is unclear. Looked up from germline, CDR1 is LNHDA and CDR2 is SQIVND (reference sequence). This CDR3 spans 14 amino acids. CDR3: CASTLGGSGQAQHF. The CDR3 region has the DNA TGTGCCAGTACCCTGGGAGGCAGCGGTCAGGCCCAGCATTTT.

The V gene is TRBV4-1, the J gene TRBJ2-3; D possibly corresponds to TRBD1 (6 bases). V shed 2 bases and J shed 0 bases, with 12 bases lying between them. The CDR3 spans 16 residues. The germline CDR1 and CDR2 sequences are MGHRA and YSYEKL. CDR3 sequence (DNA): TGCGCCAGCAGCCAACATCCAGGGGCGAGCACAGATACGCAGTATTTT. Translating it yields CASSQHPGASTDTQYF.

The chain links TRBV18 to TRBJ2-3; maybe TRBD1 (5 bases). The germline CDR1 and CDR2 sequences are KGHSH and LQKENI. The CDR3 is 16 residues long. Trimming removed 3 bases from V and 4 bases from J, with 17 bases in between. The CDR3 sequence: CASSPSPTLGADTQYF. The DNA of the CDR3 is TGTGCCAGCTCACCGTCGCCGACCCTAGGGGCAGATACGCAGTATTTT.

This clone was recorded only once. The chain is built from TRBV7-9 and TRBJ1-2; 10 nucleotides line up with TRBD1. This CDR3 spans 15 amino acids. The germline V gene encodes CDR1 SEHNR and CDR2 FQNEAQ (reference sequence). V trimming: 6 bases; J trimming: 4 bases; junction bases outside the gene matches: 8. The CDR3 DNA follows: TGTGCCAGCAGGGCGACAGGGGGCGAATCCTATGGCTACACCTTC. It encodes CASRATGGESYGYTF.